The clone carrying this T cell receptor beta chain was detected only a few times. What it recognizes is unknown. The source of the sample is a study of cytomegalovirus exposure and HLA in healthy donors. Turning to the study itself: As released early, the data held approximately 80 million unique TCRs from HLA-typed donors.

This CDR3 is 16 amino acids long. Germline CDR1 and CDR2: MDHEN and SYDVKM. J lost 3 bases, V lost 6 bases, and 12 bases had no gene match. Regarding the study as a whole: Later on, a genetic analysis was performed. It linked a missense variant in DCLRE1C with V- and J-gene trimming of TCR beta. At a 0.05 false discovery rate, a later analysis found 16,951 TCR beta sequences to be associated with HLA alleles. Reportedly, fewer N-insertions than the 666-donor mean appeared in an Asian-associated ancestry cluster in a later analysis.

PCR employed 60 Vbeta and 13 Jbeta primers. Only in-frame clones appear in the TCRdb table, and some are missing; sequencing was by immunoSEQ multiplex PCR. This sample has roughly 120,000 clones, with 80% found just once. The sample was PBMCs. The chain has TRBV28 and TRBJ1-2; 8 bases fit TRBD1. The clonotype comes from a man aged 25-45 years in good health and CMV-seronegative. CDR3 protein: CASSLVTGGVYYGYTF. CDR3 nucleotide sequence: TGTGCCAGCAGCCTAGTCACAGGGGGGGTGTACTATGGCTACACCTTC.